These 17 T cell receptor beta chains came from one sample sequenced in a study of blood T cells in healthy people across ages. The second PCR ran about 6 to 12 cycles with a sample-barcoded 5' primer and J-beta primers. MiXCR, applied by TCRdb to the 5' RACE reads, yields one record per CDR3 protein. The sample has approximately 1,000,000 distinct CDR3 sequences, under 45% seen once; the top ten hold 18%. Input material: blood. These receptors were collected from a woman aged 60-75 years in good health.

This clonotype was counted between two and nine times. The rearrangement links TRBV3-1 to TRBJ2-7; D may be TRBD1 or TRBD2 (6 bases each). Trimming shortened V by 4 bases and J by 2 bases, and 15 bases separated the two germline ends. The CDR3 spans 15 residues. Germline V gives CDR1 LGHDT, CDR2 YNNKEL (reference sequence). CDR3 in amino acids: CASSPNGGTTYEQYF. The CDR3 DNA reads TGTGCCAGCAGCCCGAACGGGGGCACCACCTACGAGCAGTACTTC.

This clonotype was detected only a few times. V is TRBV20-1 and J is TRBJ2-7; the D gene is possibly TRBD2 (6 bases). The CDR3 contains 15 residues. CDR1 is DFQATT, CDR2 SNEGSKA, per germline (reference sequence). With 6 bases removed from V and 3 bases from J, the gap between germline ends came to 21 bases. In DNA, the CDR3 is TGCAGTGCCAGCGCTTTAGCGGTGCAGAACTACGAGCAGTACTTC. This codes for CSASALAVQNYEQYF.

This clonotype was observed a few times. The V and J genes are TRBV20-1 and TRBJ2-4; 7 bases map to TRBD1. With V trimmed by 3 bases and J by 8 bases, 13 bases remained unmatched. Germline CDR1 is DFQATT and CDR2 is SNEGSKA (reference sequence). The CDR3 is 15 amino acids. The CDR3 loop is CSASSSQGVFYIQYF. DNA of the CDR3: TGCAGTGCTAGTAGTAGTCAGGGGGTTTTCTACATTCAGTACTTC.

This clonotype came up a few times. CDR3 residues: CGGLAGYNEQFF. The DNA for the CDR3 is TGCGGCGGACTAGCGGGCTACAATGAGCAGTTCTTC. V is TRBV29-1 and J is TRBJ2-1; TRBD2 agrees at 11 bases. CDR1 and CDR2 (germline): SQVTM, ANQGSEA. CDR3 length equals 12 residues.

This clonotype was seen many times. The rearrangement joins TRBV3-1 to TRBJ2-5, with D possibly matching TRBD1 (7 bases). V was pared by 0 bases and J by 5 bases, with 13 bases between. The CDR3 loop spans 15 amino acids. Germline CDR1 LGHDT, CDR2 YNNKEL (reference sequence). CDR3 residues: CASSQDQGGGETQYF. The CDR3, as DNA: TGTGCCAGCAGCCAAGATCAGGGGGGAGGCGAGACCCAGTACTTC.

The rearrangement uses TRBV10-1 and TRBJ2-2; D gene ambiguous. This CDR3 is built from 15 residues. CDR1 is WNHNN and CDR2 is SYGVQD in the germline V gene (reference sequence). The CDR3 DNA reads TGCGGCTCGCCAGCAGTAAATTCGGACACCGGGGAGCTGTTTTTT. This gives the protein CGSPAVNSDTGELFF.

The chain employs TRBV7-2 and TRBJ1-5, with D perhaps TRBD1 (5 bases). This CDR3 spans 15 amino acids. The V gene's germline CDR1 is SGHTA and CDR2 FQGNSA. V dropped 5 bases and J dropped 0 bases, with 11 bases sitting between them. CDR3 protein: CASSPNGGSNQPQHF. In nucleotides, the CDR3 is TGTGCCAGCAGCCCCAATGGGGGTAGCAATCAGCCCCAGCATTTT.

This clonotype was observed a handful of times. CDR3 sequence reads: CASSLRLAPTDTQYF. CDR3 coding DNA: TGTGCCAGCAGCTTAAGGCTAGCGCCAACAGATACGCAGTATTTT. The chain is built from TRBV7-2 and TRBJ2-3; tentatively, D is TRBD2 (6 bases). V gave up 2 bases and J gave up 3 bases, with 12 bases separating them. The CDR3 sequence is 15 residues long. Germline V gene data show CDR1 as SGHTA and CDR2 as FQGNSA. The entire variable domain, with the rest obtained from reference TRBV7-2 and TRBJ2-3, is as follows: GAGVSQSPSNKVTEKGKDVELRCDPISGHTALYWYRQSLGQGLEFLIYFQGNSAPDKSGLPSDRFSAERTGGSVSTLTIQRTQQEDSAVYLCASSLRLAPTDTQYFGPGTRLTVL.

This clonotype was counted only a few times. The chain combines TRBV29-1 with TRBJ2-7; D may be TRBD1 (7 bases). From germline, CDR1 is SQVTM and CDR2 ANQGSEA. Trimming cost V 4 bases and J 6 bases, with 13 bases left between them. The CDR3 sequence is 12 residues long. In nucleotides, the CDR3 is TGCAGCGTTGGCGCGGGACAGACCGAGCAGTACTTC. Its translation is CSVGAGQTEQYF.

The chain employs TRBV11-1 and TRBJ2-1, with a tentative D call TRBD2 (6 bases). Per germline, CDR1 SGHAT and CDR2 FQDESV (reference sequence). Trimming took off 7 bases at V and 0 bases at J, with 22 bases between the two ends. This CDR3 has 18 residues. The CDR3 region has the DNA TGTGCCAGCAACGAAAGAGGGTCCCGCGGGATCTCCTACAATGAGCAGTTCTTC. This encodes CASNERGSRGISYNEQFF.

The chain links TRBV12-3 or TRBV12-4 to TRBJ2-1; D is uncertain. V was trimmed by 7 bases and J by 6 bases, leaving 19 bases between them. This CDR3 spans 15 amino acids. The CDR3 DNA follows: TGTGCCAGCACCTCAGCGCTCAGTTCGGGCAATGAGCAGTTCTTC. Encoded protein: CASTSALSSGNEQFF.

The chain is built from TRBV12-3 or TRBV12-4 and TRBJ2-1, with D perhaps TRBD1 (7 bases). This CDR3 comprises 12 residues. V lost 6 bases and J lost 8, with 11 bases in between. The CDR3 is CASRTRGDEQFF. The CDR3 DNA reads as TGTGCCAGCAGGACCAGGGGGGATGAGCAGTTCTTC.

The chain links TRBV5-6 to TRBJ2-7; TRBD1 agrees at 7 bases. This CDR3 is built from 15 residues. J gave up 3 bases and V 0 bases, and 6 bases lay outside the gene matches. In germline, CDR1 is SGHDT, CDR2 YYEEEE. The CDR3 loop is CASSLGWTGYYEQYF. The CDR3 DNA reads TGTGCCAGCAGCTTGGGCTGGACAGGCTACTACGAGCAGTACTTC.

This clonotype was seen at least ten times. This rearrangement joins TRBV29-1 to TRBJ2-7; D ambiguous. From germline, CDR1 is SQVTM and CDR2 ANQGSEA. The CDR3 covers 10 residues. Trimming took 5 bases from V and 6 from J, leaving 8 bases between them. CDR3: CSVRTSEQYF. In DNA, the CDR3 is TGCAGCGTTCGGACCTCCGAGCAGTACTTC.

As for this clonotype: The junction departs from germline at one end; a sequencing error may be responsible. V and J are TRBV13 and TRBJ1-2; D is unclear. The V gene's germline CDR1 is PRHDT and CDR2 FYEKMQ (reference sequence). This CDR3 has 13 amino acids. CDR3 DNA sequence: TGTACCAGCAGCTTGACCTCAACCTATGGCTACACCTTC. Translation: CTSSLTSTYGYTF.

The V call is TRBV18, the J call TRBJ2-5; the D gene could be TRBD1 or TRBD2 (5 bases each). V was pared by 2 bases and J by 5 bases, with 18 bases between. Germline CDR1 KGHSH, CDR2 LQKENI. The CDR3 covers 16 residues. This chain's CDR3 is CASSPLGTHLGETQYF. CDR3 in DNA: TGTGCCAGCTCACCATTAGGGACGCACCTCGGCGAGACCCAGTACTTC.

The chain carries TRBV9 and TRBJ2-3; D unclear. The germline V gene has CDR1 SGDLS and CDR2 YYNGEE. V gave up 4 bases and J gave up 1 base, with 10 bases separating them. There are 14 residues in the CDR3. For the CDR3, the DNA is TGTGCCAGCAGCCACGAATTTGGCACAGATACGCAGTATTTT. This gives the protein CASSHEFGTDTQYF. The full variable domain, its missing parts supplied by reference TRBV9 and TRBJ2-3, is DSGVTQTPKHLITATGQRVTLRCSPRSGDLSVYWYQQSLDQGLQFLIQYYNGEERAKGNILERFSAQQFPDLHSELNLSSLELGDSALYFCASSHEFGTDTQYFGPGTRLTVL.